This T cell receptor (beta chain) was identified in a study of shared clonotypes between healthy human individuals. The method was immunoSEQ multiplex PCR; TCRdb's version includes in-frame clones alone and lacks a portion of them. The sample carries over 850,000 clones, roughly 74% recorded once. Germline-derived CDR1 and CDR2 are SGHVS and FQNEAQ. V trimming: 5 bases; J trimming: 5 bases; junction bases outside the gene matches: 6. This CDR3 is 14 amino acids long. This TCR was sampled from a man aged 18 to 30 in good health. Some clones in this sample may be carry-over from other donors' samples. The sequenced material came from memory CD4+ T cells from PBMCs. As for subset: CD45RA-negative fraction. This rearrangement joins TRBV7-8 to TRBJ1-1; 9 bases agree with TRBD1. CDR3 in DNA: TGTGCCAGCAGCCAGCGCGGGACAGGGACTGAAGCTTTCTTT. It translates to CASSQRGTGTEAFF.